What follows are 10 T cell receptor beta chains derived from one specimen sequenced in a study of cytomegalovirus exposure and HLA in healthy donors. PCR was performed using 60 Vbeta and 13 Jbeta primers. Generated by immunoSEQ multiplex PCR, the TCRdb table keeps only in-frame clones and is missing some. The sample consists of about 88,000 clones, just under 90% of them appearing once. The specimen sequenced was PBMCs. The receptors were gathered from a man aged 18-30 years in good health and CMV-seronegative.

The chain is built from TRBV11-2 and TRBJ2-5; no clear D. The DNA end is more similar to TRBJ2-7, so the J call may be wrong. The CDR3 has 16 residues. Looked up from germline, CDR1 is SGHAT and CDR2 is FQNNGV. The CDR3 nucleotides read TGTGCCAGCAGCCCAAGAGGCTGGCCGAGCTCCTACGAGCAGTACTTC. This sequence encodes CASSPRGWPSSYEQYF.

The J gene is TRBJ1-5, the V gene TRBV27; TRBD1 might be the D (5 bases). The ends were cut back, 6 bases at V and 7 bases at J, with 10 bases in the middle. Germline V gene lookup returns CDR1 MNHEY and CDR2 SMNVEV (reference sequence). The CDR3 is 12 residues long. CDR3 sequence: CASSPWGQPQHF. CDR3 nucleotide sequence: TGTGCCAGCAGCCCCTGGGGCCAGCCCCAGCATTTT.

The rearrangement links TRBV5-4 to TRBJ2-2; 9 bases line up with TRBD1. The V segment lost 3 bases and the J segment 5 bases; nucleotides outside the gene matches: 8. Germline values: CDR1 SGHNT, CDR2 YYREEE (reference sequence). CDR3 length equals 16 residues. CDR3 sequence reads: CASSSPGQGPTGELFF. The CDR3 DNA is TGTGCCAGCAGCTCGCCGGGACAGGGTCCAACCGGGGAGCTGTTTTTT.

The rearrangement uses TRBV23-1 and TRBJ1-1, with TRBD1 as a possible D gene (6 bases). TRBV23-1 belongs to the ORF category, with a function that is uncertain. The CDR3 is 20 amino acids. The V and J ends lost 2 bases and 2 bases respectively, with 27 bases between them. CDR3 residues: CASSQAVVEVAYRVNTEAFF. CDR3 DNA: TGCGCCAGCAGTCAAGCTGTCGTCGAGGTGGCTTACAGGGTAAACACTGAAGCTTTCTTT.

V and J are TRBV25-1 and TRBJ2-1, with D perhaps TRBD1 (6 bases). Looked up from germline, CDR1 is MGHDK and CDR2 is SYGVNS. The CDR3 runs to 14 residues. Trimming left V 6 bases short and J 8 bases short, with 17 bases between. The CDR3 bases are TGTGCCAGCAGCAAAAACACAGGGTACTATGAGCAGTTCTTC. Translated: CASSKNTGYYEQFF.

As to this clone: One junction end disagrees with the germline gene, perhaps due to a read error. The CDR3: CSSSRRRDGDSSTKELFF. The CDR3 bases are TGTTCCAGCAGTCGGCGTAGGGACGGGGACAGTTCTACAAAGGAGCTGTTTTTT. The rearrangement uses TRBV7-9 and TRBJ2-2; 7 bases agree with TRBD1. The CDR3 length is 18 residues. Germline values: CDR1 SEHNR, CDR2 FQNEAQ (reference sequence).

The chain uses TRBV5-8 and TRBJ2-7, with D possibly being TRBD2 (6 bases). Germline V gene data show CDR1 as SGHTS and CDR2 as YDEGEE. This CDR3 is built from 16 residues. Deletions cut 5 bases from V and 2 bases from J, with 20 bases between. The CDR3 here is CASRWGVAGTPYEQYF. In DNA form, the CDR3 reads TGTGCCAGCAGGTGGGGCGTTGCGGGAACCCCCTACGAGCAGTACTTC.

This CDR3 is CASTESLTGEAFF. DNA for the CDR3: TGTGCCAGCACCGAAAGTCTTACAGGGGAAGCTTTCTTT. The chain joins TRBV27 to TRBJ1-1; D is perhaps TRBD1 (6 bases). In germline, CDR1 is MNHEY, CDR2 SMNVEV (reference sequence). Trimming pared 7 bases from V and 8 bases from J, leaving 17 bases between. The CDR3 length is 13 residues.

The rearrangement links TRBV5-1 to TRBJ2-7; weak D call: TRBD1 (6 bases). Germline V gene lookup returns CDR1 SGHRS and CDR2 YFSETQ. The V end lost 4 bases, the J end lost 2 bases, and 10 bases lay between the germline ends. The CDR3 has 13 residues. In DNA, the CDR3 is TGCGCCAGCAGCCCACGGGACACCTACGAGCAGTACTTC. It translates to CASSPRDTYEQYF.

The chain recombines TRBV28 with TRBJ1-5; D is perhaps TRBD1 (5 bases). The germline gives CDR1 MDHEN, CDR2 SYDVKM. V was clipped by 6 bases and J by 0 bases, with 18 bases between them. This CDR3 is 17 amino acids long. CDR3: CASSLLPGQYSNQPQHF. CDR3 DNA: TGTGCCAGCAGCCTACTCCCAGGGCAATATAGCAATCAGCCCCAGCATTTT.